This TCR beta chain was captured by sequencing in a study of cytomegalovirus exposure and HLA in healthy donors. Study outcomes and limitations: Most sequenced TCRs were rare (though some public TCRs occurred in many donors). CMV serostatus was the only recorded immune exposure for donors. Under in vitro conditions, a few CMV-associated chains were confirmed as specific for CMV antigens.

The PCR had 60 Vbeta and 13 Jbeta primers. Using immunoSEQ multiplex PCR, the repertoire was profiled, and TCRdb retains in-frame clones only, with some absent. This table lists some 140,000 clones. In germline, CDR1 is SGHNT, CDR2 YYREEE (reference sequence). With 2 bases clipped from V and 2 bases from J, the junction kept 5 bases outside the gene matches. The CDR3 runs 15 residues. Donors had nominal health at sampling but likely had unrecorded immune exposures. About this clone: Its target is not known.

Sequencing was performed on PBMCs. The chain carries TRBV5-4 and TRBJ2-7, with 9 bases lining up with TRBD2. The source of this sequence is an older woman in good health and CMV-seronegative. CDR3 coding DNA: TGTGCCAGCAGCTTCGGCGGGGGGGTTCCCTACGAGCAGTACTTC. Translated, it gives CASSFGGGVPYEQYF.